This TCR beta chain was observed in a study of memory CD4+ T cells and cytomegalovirus serostatus. Study findings and constraints: The CMV-associated TCR signature appears largely within the CD4+ memory repertoire.

On this clone: Antigen unknown.

There are 17 residues in the CDR3. CDR1 is SGDLS and CDR2 is YYNGEE in the germline V gene. Trimming removed 0 bases at V and 2 bases at J, with 17 bases between. Sequencing was performed with immunoSEQ multiplex PCR; in TCRdb, only in-frame clones are kept and a portion is missing. Among 50,000 or so clones listed, 82% were seen once. Single viable CD3+CD4+CD8-CD45RO+ cells were sorted as the memory CD4+ T cells. Sequences were obtained from memory CD4+ T cells from blood. This receptor was taken from an adult in good health and CMV-seronegative. The genes are TRBV9 and TRBJ2-5; D perhaps matches TRBD2 (6 bases). The CDR3 here is CASSVGSAPGGQETQYF. In DNA form, the CDR3 reads TGTGCCAGCAGCGTAGGCTCCGCCCCCGGGGGTCAAGAGACCCAGTACTTC.